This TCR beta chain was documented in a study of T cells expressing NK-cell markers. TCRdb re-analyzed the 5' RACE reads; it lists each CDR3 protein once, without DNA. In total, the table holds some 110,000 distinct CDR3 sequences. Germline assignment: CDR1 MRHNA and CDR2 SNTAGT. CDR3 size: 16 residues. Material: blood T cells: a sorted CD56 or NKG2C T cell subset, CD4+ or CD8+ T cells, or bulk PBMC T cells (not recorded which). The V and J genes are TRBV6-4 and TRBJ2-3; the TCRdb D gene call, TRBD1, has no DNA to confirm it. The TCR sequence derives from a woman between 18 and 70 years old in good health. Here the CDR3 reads CASSEWGDSRTDTQYF.